This TCR beta chain was retrieved from a study of metastatic and nonmetastatic thyroid tumors. TCRdb reanalyzed the PCR reads via MiXCR. The top ten clones hold roughly 23% of a sample with 25,000 to 35,000 clones, roughly 4% of them seen once. This clone is medium-sized (0.01 to 0.1%) by share. Each patient went into thyroid surgery without having received any treatment. This CDR3 spans 13 amino acids. V was trimmed by 8 bases and J by 6 bases, leaving 15 bases between them. CDR1 MNHNS and CDR2 SASEGT come from the germline V gene. Sequenced input: blood. The rearrangement joins TRBV6-1 to TRBJ2-3; no definite D call. This clonotype was sampled from a female donor with papillary thyroid cancer or a benign thyroid nodule (not recorded which). Some clones in this sample may be carry-over from other donors' samples. CDR3 nucleotides: TGTGCCAGCCGTAAAAATGTCTTGGATACGCAGTATTTT. It codes for CASRKNVLDTQYF.